This T cell receptor beta chain derives from a study of immune cell composition in non-small cell lung cancer. Regarding this clone: Antigen: not known.

Some clones are missing from TCRdb's copy, which holds only in-frame ones; the method was immunoSEQ multiplex PCR. The sample has roughly 1,700 clones, 78% seen once. CDR3 size: 17 residues. Germline CDR1 is MNHEY and CDR2 is SMNVEV (reference sequence). V dropped 5 bases and J dropped 1; count of bases not matched to a gene: 6. Whole-study results and caveats: Tumour TCR-beta clonality was not significantly tied to smoking pack-years. Lung squamous cell carcinoma tumours had significantly higher top 10 clone scores and productive clonality than lung adenocarcinoma.

This same sample was also part of a study on CD4 T cells in lung cancer.

The chain employs TRBV27 and TRBJ2-6; 9 positions agree with TRBD1. The TCR comes from a human donor with non-small cell lung cancer. The sequenced sample was lung tumor tissue. The CDR3 protein is CASSPGQGVSGANVLTF. The CDR3 nucleotides read TGTGCCAGCAGTCCGGGACAGGGAGTTTCTGGGGCCAACGTCCTGACTTTC.